This T cell receptor beta chain was found in a study of T cell responses to AZD1222 COVID-19 vaccine. Findings and caveats of the study: Reportedly, nearly half the spike-specific TCRs target unmutated variant regions. There were mostly white British donors and more females than males, and clonal diversity was possibly underestimated.

Investigators merged groups given second doses at roughly 4 or roughly 12 weeks. Remarks on this clone: What it binds is unknown.

Generated by immunoSEQ multiplex PCR, the TCRdb table keeps only in-frame clones and is missing some. The repertoire consists of 65,000 to 100,000 clones, with around 93% occurring once and the leading ten covering 8%. V trimming: 6 bases; J trimming: 2 bases; junction bases outside the gene matches: 12. The CDR3 has 18 residues. CDR1 and CDR2 (germline): MNHEY, SVGEGT. The gene calls are TRBV6-2 or TRBV6-3 and TRBJ2-7; 14 bases match TRBD2. This clonotype originated in an adult who received the AZD1222 COVID-19 vaccine. Sample: peripheral blood, taken 28 days after the second AZD1222 dose. CDR3 sequence: CASSPTGTSGRGAYEQYF. In nucleotides, the CDR3 is TGTGCCAGCAGCCCTACCGGGACTAGCGGGAGAGGGGCCTACGAGCAGTACTTC.